This T cell receptor (beta chain) appears in the sequencing data of a study of breast tumors, draining lymph nodes, adjacent tissues. Study results and limitations: Compared with lymph nodes, tumors were less diverse; compared with nontumor tissue, more.

A word on this clonotype: Its antigen remains unidentified. A much more abundant neighbour one base away suggests this may be a read error.

Samples came from axillary lymph nodes draining the breast cancer. The CDR3 contains 13 residues. From germline, CDR1 is GTSNPN and CDR2 SVGIG (reference sequence). V lost 6 bases, J lost 6 bases, and 8 bases stayed unmatched. TCRdb fed the multiplex PCR reads into MiXCR, producing one record per CDR3 protein. This table holds 130,000 or so distinct CDR3 sequences, 21% found once. The receptor comes from a female donor with breast cancer. Some clones in this sample may be carry-over from other donors' samples. The material sequenced was axillary lymph node tissue. The chain combines TRBV30 with TRBJ2-1; 7 positions match TRBD2. CDR3 nucleotides: TGTGCCTGCGATGAGGGAGGGGCCAATGAGCAGTTCTTC. Amino acid sequence: CACDEGGANEQFF. Full variable domain (missing parts from reference TRBV30 and TRBJ2-1): SQTIHQWPATLVQPVGSPLSLECTVEGTSNPNLYWYRQAAGRGLQLLFYSVGIGQISSEVPQNLSASRPQDRQFILSSKKLLLSDSGFYLCACDEGGANEQFFGPGTRLTVL.